A selection of T cell receptor beta chains follows, all from one sample in a study of T cell responses to AZD1222 COVID-19 vaccine. Here immunoSEQ multiplex PCR was the method, and the copy in TCRdb shows in-frame clones only, minus some. The table has about 130,000 clones, 87% seen once; the top ten hold more than 9%. The material was peripheral blood, obtained on day 0 of AZD1222 vaccination. The source of these receptors is an adult in good health. Both conserved end residues are part of each CDR3. Fields, in order: clone size, V gene, J gene, D gene, CDR3 DNA, CDR3 protein. A D gene is named only where the DNA matches it firmly. The size of a clone is reported for some rows only, either as once, few or many, or as a class for expanded clones.

-,TRBV7-8,TRBJ1-1,-,TGTGCCAGCAGCTTAGCGGGGGTTGACACTGAAGCTTTCTTT,CASSLAGVDTEAFF
-,TRBV11-3,TRBJ1-2,TRBD1,TGTGCCAGCAGCTTAGACGGGACAGGGACTCTAGTCACCTTC,CASSLDGTGTLVTF
-,TRBV7-9,TRBJ1-1,-,TGTGCCAGCACAATTAGTTCTGGACGTCTAGAAGCTTTCTTT,CASTISSGRLEAFF
-,TRBV5-6,TRBJ2-5,TRBD1,TGTGCCAGCAGCGTATTACAGGGGGCGAAGACCCAGTACTTC,CASSVLQGAKTQYF
-,TRBV9,TRBJ2-4,TRBD1,TGTGCCAGCAGCGTAGCAGGGGGCGAAAACATTCAGTACTTC,CASSVAGGENIQYF
once,TRBV5-6,TRBJ2-5,TRBD1,TGTGCCAGCAGCTTGGGACAGGGGTGGGAGACCCAGTACTTC,CASSLGQGWETQYF
-,TRBV28,TRBJ2-5,-,TGTGCCAGCAGTTTAGGGCAGTTAAGAGAATTGGCCCAGTACTTC,CASSLGQLRELAQYF
-,TRBV29-1,TRBJ2-5,-,TGCAGCGTTGAAGAATCGCCTAATGGGTACCAAGAGACCCAGTACTTC,CSVEESPNGYQETQYF
few,TRBV5-1,TRBJ1-4,-,TGCGCCAGCAGCTTACTATGGGGGGAAAAACTGTTTTTT,CASSLLWGEKLFF
-,TRBV5-1,TRBJ1-1,-,TGCGCCAGCAGCTTGGTATCTGGTCAGGGGCCGAACACTGAAGCTTTCTTT,CASSLVSGQGPNTEAFF
-,TRBV7-9,TRBJ1-3,TRBD1,TGTGCCAGCAGCCCGGACAGGGCCGTCTCTGGAAACACCATATATTTT,CASSPDRAVSGNTIYF
-,TRBV19,TRBJ1-1,TRBD1,TGTGCCAGTAGAGAGGGGGCGGACACTGAAGCTTTCTTT,CASREGADTEAFF
-,TRBV19,TRBJ1-6,-,TGTGCCAGTAGTATCCCAGGACCGGGTAATTCACCCCTCCACTTT,CASSIPGPGNSPLHF